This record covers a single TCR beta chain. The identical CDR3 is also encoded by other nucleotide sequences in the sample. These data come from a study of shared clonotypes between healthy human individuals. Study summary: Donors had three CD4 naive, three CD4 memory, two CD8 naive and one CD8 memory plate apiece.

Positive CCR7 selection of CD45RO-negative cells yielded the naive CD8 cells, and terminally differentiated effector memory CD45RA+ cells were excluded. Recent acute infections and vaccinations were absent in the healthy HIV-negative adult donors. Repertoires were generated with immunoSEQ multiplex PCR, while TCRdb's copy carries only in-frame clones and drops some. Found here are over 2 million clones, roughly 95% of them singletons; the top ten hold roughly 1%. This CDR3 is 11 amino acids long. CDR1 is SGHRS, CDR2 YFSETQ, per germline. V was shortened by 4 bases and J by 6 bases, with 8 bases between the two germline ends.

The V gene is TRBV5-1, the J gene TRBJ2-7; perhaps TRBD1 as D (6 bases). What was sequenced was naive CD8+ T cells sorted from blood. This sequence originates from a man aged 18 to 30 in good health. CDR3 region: CASSLTGEQYF. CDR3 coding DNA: TGCGCCAGCAGCCTGACAGGCGAGCAGTACTTC.